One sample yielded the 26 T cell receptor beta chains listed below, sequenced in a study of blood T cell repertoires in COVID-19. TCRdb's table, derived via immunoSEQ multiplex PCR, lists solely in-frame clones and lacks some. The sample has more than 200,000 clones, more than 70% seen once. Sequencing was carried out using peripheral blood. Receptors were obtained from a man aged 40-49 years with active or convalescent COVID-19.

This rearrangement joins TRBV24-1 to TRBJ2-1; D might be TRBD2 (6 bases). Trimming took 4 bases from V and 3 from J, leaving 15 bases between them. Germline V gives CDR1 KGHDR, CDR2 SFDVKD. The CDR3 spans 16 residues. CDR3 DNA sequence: TGTGCCACCAGTGACCCCCGACTAGTAGGCTACAATGAGCAGTTCTTC. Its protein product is CATSDPRLVGYNEQFF.

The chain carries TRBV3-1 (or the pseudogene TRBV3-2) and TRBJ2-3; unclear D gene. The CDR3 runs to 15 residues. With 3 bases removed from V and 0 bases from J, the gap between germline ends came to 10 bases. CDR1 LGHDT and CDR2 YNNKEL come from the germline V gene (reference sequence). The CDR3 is CASSQYRTSTDTQYF. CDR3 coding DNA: TGTGCCAGCAGCCAGTACAGAACTAGCACAGATACGCAGTATTTT.

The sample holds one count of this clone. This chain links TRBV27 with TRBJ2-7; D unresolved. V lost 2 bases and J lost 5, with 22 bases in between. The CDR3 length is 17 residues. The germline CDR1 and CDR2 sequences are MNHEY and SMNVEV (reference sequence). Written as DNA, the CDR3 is TGTGCCAGCAGTTTAAGAGCGCTAGGCGCCCCGTTAGACGAGCAGTACTTC. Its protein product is CASSLRALGAPLDEQYF.

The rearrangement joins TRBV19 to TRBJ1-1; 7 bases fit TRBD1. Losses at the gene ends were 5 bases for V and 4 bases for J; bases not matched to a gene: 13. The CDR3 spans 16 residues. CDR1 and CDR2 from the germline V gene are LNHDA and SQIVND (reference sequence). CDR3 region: CASSPRALSGGTEAFF. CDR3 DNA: TGTGCCAGTAGTCCCCGGGCCTTATCAGGGGGCACTGAAGCTTTCTTT.

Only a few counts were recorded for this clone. CDR3 DNA: TGTGCCAGCAGCTTAGCGTTAGGTGGACTCTCCTACGAGCAGTACTTC. It yields the protein CASSLALGGLSYEQYF. V is TRBV7-9 and J is TRBJ2-7, with D possibly TRBD2 on 5 matching bases. The CDR3 has 16 amino acids. Germline-derived CDR1 and CDR2 are SEHNR and FQNEAQ (reference sequence). Trimming removed 0 bases from V and 0 bases from J, with 12 bases in between. The variable domain in full, with the rest retrieved from reference TRBV7-9 and TRBJ2-7, is DTGVSQNPRHKITKRGQNVTFRCDPISEHNRLYWYRQTLGQGPEFLTYFQNEAQLEKSRLLSDRFSAERPKGSFSTLEIQRTEQGDSAMYLCASSLALGGLSYEQYFGPGTRLTVT.

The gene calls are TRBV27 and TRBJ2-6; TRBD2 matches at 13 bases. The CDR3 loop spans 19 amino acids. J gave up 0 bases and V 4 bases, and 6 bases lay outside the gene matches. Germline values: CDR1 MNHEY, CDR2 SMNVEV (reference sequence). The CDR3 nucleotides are TGTGCCAGCAGTTCACTGACTAGCGGGGGGACCTCTGGGGCCAACGTCCTGACTTTC. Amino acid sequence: CASSSLTSGGTSGANVLTF.

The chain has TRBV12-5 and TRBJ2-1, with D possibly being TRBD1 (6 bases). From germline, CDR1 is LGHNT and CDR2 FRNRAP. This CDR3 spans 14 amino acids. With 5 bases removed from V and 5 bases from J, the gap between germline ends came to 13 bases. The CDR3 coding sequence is TGTGCTAGTGGTCCCGGACAGTTTAACAATGAGCAGTTCTTC. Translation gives CASGPGQFNNEQFF. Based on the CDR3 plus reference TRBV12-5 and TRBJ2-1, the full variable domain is DARVTQTPRHKVTEMGQEVTMRCQPILGHNTVFWYRQTMMQGLELLAYFRNRAPLDDSGMPKDRFSAEMPDATLATLKIQPSEPRDSAVYFCASGPGQFNNEQFFGPGTRLTVL.

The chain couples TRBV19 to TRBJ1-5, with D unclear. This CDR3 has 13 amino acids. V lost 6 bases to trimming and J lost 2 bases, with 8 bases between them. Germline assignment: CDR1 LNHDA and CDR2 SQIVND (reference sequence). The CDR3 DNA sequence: TGTGCCAGTAGCCCCGAGGGCAATCAGCCCCAGCATTTT. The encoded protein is CASSPEGNQPQHF.

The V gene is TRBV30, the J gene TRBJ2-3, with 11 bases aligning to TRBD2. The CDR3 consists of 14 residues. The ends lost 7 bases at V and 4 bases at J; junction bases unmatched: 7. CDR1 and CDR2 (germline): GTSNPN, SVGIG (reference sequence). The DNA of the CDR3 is TGTGCCTCCCAACTAGCGGGGGATGCAGATACGCAGTATTTT. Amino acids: CASQLAGDADTQYF.

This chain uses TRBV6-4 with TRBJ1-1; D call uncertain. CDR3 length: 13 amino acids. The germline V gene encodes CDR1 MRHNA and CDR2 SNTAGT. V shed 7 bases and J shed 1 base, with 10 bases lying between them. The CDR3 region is CASTVPTNTEAFF. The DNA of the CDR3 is TGTGCCAGCACGGTGCCCACGAACACTGAAGCTTTCTTT.

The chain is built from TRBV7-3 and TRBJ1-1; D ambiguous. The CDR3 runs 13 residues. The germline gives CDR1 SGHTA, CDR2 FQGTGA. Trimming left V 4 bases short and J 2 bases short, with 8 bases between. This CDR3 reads CASSSQPNTEAFF. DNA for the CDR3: TGTGCCAGCAGCTCACAGCCCAACACTGAAGCTTTCTTT.

Here the CDR3 reads CASSLAGSKYGNTIYF. The CDR3 coding sequence is TGCGCCAGCAGCTTGGCCGGGTCCAAATATGGAAACACCATATATTTT. The chain combines TRBV5-1 with TRBJ1-3; D not resolved. The V gene lost 0 bases and the J gene lost 3 bases, with 13 bases spanning the gap. This CDR3 has 16 residues. Germline assignment: CDR1 SGHRS and CDR2 YFSETQ.

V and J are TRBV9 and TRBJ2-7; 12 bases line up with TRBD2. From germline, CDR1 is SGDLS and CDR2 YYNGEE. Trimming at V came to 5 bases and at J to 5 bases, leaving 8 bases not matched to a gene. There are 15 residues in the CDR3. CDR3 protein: CASSPGLAGAHEQYF. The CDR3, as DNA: TGTGCCAGCAGTCCGGGACTAGCGGGTGCCCACGAGCAGTACTTC. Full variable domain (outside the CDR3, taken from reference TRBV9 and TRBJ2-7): DSGVTQTPKHLITATGQRVTLRCSPRSGDLSVYWYQQSLDQGLQFLIQYYNGEERAKGNILERFSAQQFPDLHSELNLSSLELGDSALYFCASSPGLAGAHEQYFGPGTRLTVT.

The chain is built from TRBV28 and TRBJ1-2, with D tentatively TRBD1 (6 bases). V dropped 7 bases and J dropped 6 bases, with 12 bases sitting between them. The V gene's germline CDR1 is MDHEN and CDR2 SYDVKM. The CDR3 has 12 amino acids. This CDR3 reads CASTHRAHGYTF. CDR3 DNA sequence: TGTGCCAGCACCCACAGGGCCCATGGCTACACCTTC.

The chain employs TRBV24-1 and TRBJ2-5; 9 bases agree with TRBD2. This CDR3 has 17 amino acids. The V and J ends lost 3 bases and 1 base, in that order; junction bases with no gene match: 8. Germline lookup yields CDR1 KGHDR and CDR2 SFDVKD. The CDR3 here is CATSDPSTSGLQETQYF. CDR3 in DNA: TGTGCCACCAGTGATCCCTCGACTAGCGGCCTCCAAGAGACCCAGTACTTC.

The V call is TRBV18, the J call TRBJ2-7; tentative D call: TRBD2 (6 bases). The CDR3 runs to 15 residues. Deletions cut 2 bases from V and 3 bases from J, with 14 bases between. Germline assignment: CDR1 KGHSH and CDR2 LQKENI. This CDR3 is CASSPGVSGVYEQYF. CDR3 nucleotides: TGTGCCAGCTCACCAGGAGTTAGCGGAGTCTACGAGCAGTACTTC.

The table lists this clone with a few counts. The CDR3 DNA sequence: TGCGCCAGCAGCTTGGCCGCGGTAAGAGAAACCTTCTATGGCTACACCTTC. It translates to CASSLAAVRETFYGYTF. The chain is built from TRBV5-1 and TRBJ1-2; no clear D gene. The CDR3 covers 17 residues. Germline CDR1 SGHRS, CDR2 YFSETQ. Trimming took off 0 bases at V and 4 bases at J, with 19 bases between the two ends.

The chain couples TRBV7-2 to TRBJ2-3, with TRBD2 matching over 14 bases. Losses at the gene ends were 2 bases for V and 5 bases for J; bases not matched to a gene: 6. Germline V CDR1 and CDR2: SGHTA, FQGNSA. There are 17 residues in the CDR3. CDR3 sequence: CASSLLGGLAGEDTQYF. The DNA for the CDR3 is TGTGCCAGCAGCTTATTAGGGGGACTAGCGGGGGAAGATACGCAGTATTTT.

The CDR3 here is CASRRDLVNEQYF. In DNA form, the CDR3 reads TGTGCCAGCAGGAGGGACTTAGTGAACGAGCAGTACTTC. The chain couples TRBV6-5 to TRBJ2-7, with a possible D match to TRBD2 (6 bases). The ends were cut back, 6 bases at V and 5 bases at J, with 14 bases in the middle. Germline CDR1 and CDR2: MNHEY and SVGAGI. The CDR3 has 13 amino acids.

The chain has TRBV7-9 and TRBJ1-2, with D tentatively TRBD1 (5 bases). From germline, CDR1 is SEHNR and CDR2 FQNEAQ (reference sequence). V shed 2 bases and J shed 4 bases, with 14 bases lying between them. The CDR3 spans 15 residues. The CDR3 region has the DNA TGTGCCAGCAGCTTACGGGGCGGGGCCCCCTATGGCTACACCTTC. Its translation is CASSLRGGAPYGYTF.

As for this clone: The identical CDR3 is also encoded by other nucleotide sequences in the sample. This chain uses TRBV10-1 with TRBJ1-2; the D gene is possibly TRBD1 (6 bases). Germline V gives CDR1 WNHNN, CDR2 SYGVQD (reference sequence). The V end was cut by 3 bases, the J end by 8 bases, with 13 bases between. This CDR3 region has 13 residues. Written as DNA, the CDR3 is TGCGCCAGCAGTGAATCACAGGGCCACGGCTACACCTTC. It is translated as CASSESQGHGYTF.

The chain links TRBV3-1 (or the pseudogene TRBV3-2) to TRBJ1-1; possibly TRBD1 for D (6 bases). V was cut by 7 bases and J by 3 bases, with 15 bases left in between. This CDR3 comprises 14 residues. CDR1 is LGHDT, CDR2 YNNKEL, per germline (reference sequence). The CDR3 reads CASTRGRMDTEAFF. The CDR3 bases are TGTGCCAGCACCAGGGGAAGGATGGACACTGAAGCTTTCTTT.

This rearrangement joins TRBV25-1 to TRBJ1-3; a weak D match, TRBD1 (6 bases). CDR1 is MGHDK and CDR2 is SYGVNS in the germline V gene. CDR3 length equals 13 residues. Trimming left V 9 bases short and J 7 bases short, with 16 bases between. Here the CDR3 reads CASAIDQGNTIYF. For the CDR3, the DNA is TGTGCCAGTGCCATCGACCAGGGGAACACCATATATTTT. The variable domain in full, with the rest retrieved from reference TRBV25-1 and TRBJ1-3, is EADIYQTPRYLVIGTGKKITLECSQTMGHDKMYWYQQDPGMELHLIHYSYGVNSTEKGDLSSESTVSRIRTEHFPLTLESARPSHTSQYLCASAIDQGNTIYFGEGSWLTVV.

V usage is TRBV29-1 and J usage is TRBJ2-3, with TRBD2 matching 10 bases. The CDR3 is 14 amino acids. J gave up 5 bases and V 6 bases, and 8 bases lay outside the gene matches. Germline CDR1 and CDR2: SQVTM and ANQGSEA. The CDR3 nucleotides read TGCAGCGTGGAGGGACTAGCGAGAGGAGATACGCAGTATTTT. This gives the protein CSVEGLARGDTQYF.

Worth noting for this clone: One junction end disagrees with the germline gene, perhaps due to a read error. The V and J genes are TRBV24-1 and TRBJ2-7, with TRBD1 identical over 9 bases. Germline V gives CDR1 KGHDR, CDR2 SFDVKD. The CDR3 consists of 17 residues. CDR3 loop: CAISDSATGGASYEQYF. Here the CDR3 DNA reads TGTGCCATCAGTGATTCCGCCACAGGGGGCGCCTCCTACGAGCAGTACTTC.

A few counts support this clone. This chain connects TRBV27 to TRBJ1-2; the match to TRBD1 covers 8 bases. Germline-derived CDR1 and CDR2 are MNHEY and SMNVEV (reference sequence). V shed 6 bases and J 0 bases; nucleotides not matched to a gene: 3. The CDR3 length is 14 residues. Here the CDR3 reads CASSEDRANYGYTF. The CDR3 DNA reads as TGTGCCAGCAGCGAGGACAGGGCTAACTATGGCTACACCTTC.